The clone carrying this T cell receptor beta chain appeared once. V lost 3 bases to trimming and J lost 0 bases; unmatched junction nucleotides: 18. This CDR3 contains 21 residues. Use of 60 Vbeta and 13 Jbeta primers characterized the PCR. Some clones are missing from TCRdb's copy, which holds only in-frame ones; the method was immunoSEQ multiplex PCR. The table includes some 160,000 clones, approximately 75% detected once. The data belong to a study of cytomegalovirus exposure and HLA in healthy donors. V and J are TRBV23-1 and TRBJ2-3, with 10 bases aligning to TRBD2. TRBV23-1 is designated an ORF whose function remains uncertain. This receptor was identified in a man between 50 and 59 years old in good health and CMV-seropositive. Source material: PBMCs. The CDR3, as DNA: TGCGCCAGCAGTCACCCTAGGCCCTCAAGGCTAGCGGGAGCTAGCACAGATACGCAGTATTTT. Its protein product is CASSHPRPSRLAGASTDTQYF.